Listed below are T cell receptor beta chains from one sample, sequenced in a study of beta chain features in type 1 diabetes. TCRdb keeps only in-frame clones here, not all; method: immunoSEQ multiplex PCR. The sample consists of a few hundred thousand clones, 10% to 15% of them appearing once. Material: naive CD4+ T cells from blood. The receptors come from a woman aged 18-29 years with type 1 diabetes. Each CDR3 is given with its conserved first and last residue. Fields, in order: V gene, clone size, J gene, CDR3 length, D gene, CDR3 DNA, CDR3 protein. A D gene is named only where the DNA matches it firmly. Not every row has a clone size; where given, it reads once, few, many or a size class.

TRBV18,-,TRBJ2-7,17,TRBD1,TGTGCCAGCTCACCTACCGTTGGGGGGACAGGGAGACACGAGCAGTACTTC,CASSPTVGGTGRHEQYF
TRBV7-9,few,TRBJ2-4,13,TRBD2,TGTGCCAGCAGTATTAGCGGGGAAAACATTCAGTACTTC,CASSISGENIQYF
TRBV15,-,TRBJ1-2,12,TRBD1,TGTGCCACCGCAGGGGGAAACTATGGCTACACCTTC,CATAGGNYGYTF
TRBV29-1,-,TRBJ2-5,14,-,TGCAGCGCAGGGGGGCGGGATCGCCAAGAGACCCAGTACTTC,CSAGGRDRQETQYF
TRBV30,-,TRBJ1-2,13,TRBD1,TGTGCCTGGAGTGTACACAGGGGTTATGGCTACACCTTC,CAWSVHRGYGYTF
TRBV9,few,TRBJ1-2,15,TRBD1,TGTGCCAGCAGCGTAGGACAGGGGGCAACCTATGGCTACACCTTC,CASSVGQGATYGYTF
TRBV18,-,TRBJ1-5,13,-,TGTGCCAGCTCAGCAGGGGCTAATCAGCCCCAGCATTTT,CASSAGANQPQHF
TRBV7-2,-,TRBJ2-3,16,TRBD2,TGTGCCAGCAGCTTACGACTAGCGGAGACCACAGATACGCAGTATTTT,CASSLRLAETTDTQYF
TRBV11-2,few,TRBJ1-5,12,-,TGTGCCAGCAGCCACCGTGAGGGGCCCCAGCATTTT,CASSHREGPQHF
TRBV5-1,few,TRBJ2-1,12,TRBD1,TGCGCCAGCAGCCCAGGGGACAGGGAGCAGTTCTTC,CASSPGDREQFF
TRBV5-1,few,TRBJ1-1,12,-,TGCGCCAGCACGTCAGGTTCGGCTGAAGCTTTCTTT,CASTSGSAEAFF
TRBV11-3,-,TRBJ2-1,15,-,TGTGCCAGCAGCCCCACGGGGAGCCCCTACAATGAGCAGTTCTTC,CASSPTGSPYNEQFF
TRBV28,few,TRBJ2-3,15,-,TGTGCCAGCAGTCGCTCCGGGAGTGTGACAGATACGCAGTATTTT,CASSRSGSVTDTQYF
TRBV30,few,TRBJ2-1,15,-,TGTGCCTGGAGTGCCCGCCGTAGCTCCTACAATGAGCAGTTCTTC,CAWSARRSSYNEQFF
TRBV28,-,TRBJ2-2,14,TRBD1,TGTGCCAGCAGTCCCGGACAGGGGCCCGGGGAGCTGTTTTTT,CASSPGQGPGELFF
TRBV28,few,TRBJ2-7,14,TRBD1,TGTGCCAGCAGTTTGGGACAGTCGCCTTACGAGCAGTACTTC,CASSLGQSPYEQYF
TRBV5-1,few,TRBJ1-1,16,TRBD1,TGCGCCAGCAGGCAAACACCGGGACAGTCGAACACTGAAGCTTTCTTT,CASRQTPGQSNTEAFF
TRBV10-3,-,TRBJ1-1,15,-,TGTGCCATCAGTGAACGAACAGGGTCGGAGACTGAAGCTTTCTTT,CAISERTGSETEAFF
TRBV7-9,-,TRBJ1-2,13,-,TGTGCCAGCAGCCAACACCCGCTTGTAGGCTACACCTTC,CASSQHPLVGYTF
TRBV5-1,-,TRBJ2-7,12,-,TGCGCCAGCAGCCCACAGGGAAGGGAGCAGTACTTC,CASSPQGREQYF
TRBV10-3,few,TRBJ1-4,12,-,TGTGCCATCAGTGAGGAGACAGAGAAACTGTTTTTT,CAISEETEKLFF
TRBV4-1,few,TRBJ2-1,16,-,TGCGCCAGCAGAAACCCTGCGTCCGGGACTTTAAAGGAGCAGTTCTTC,CASRNPASGTLKEQFF
TRBV5-1,-,TRBJ1-4,14,TRBD1,TGCGCCAGCAGCCCGGGACAGAACCCTGAAAAACTGTTTTTT,CASSPGQNPEKLFF
TRBV7-3,-,TRBJ1-2,13,-,TGTGCCAGCAGCCCTGGGGAGGGCTATGGCTACACCTTC,CASSPGEGYGYTF
TRBV9,few,TRBJ2-7,14,-,TGTGCCAGCAGCGTAGGGGGACTTGACTACGAGCAGTACTTC,CASSVGGLDYEQYF
TRBV25-1,few,TRBJ1-1,14,-,TGTGCCAGCAGTCCGGGGGTATACGCCACTGAAGCTTTCTTT,CASSPGVYATEAFF
TRBV2,few,TRBJ2-5,10,-,TGTGCCAGCAGCCGGGAGACCCAGTACTTC,CASSRETQYF
TRBV7-9,-,TRBJ1-1,13,-,TGTGCCAGCAGCCCCGAGGGGGGGACTGAAGCTTTCTTT,CASSPEGGTEAFF
TRBV5-1,-,TRBJ2-7,14,-,TGCGCCAGCAGCCTACTAGAGATCTCCTACGAGCAGTACTTC,CASSLLEISYEQYF
TRBV6-4,few,TRBJ2-1,14,TRBD1,TGTGCCAGCAGTGACTCACGGACAGGGGGCGAGCAGTTCTTC,CASSDSRTGGEQFF
TRBV19,-,TRBJ2-5,11,-,TGTGCCAGTAGTATACGAGAGACCCAGTACTTC,CASSIRETQYF
TRBV5-4,few,TRBJ2-1,15,TRBD2,TGTGCCAGCAGCTCCTTAGCGGGAGGGCCTCATGAGCAGTTCTTC,CASSSLAGGPHEQFF
TRBV28,-,TRBJ2-3,15,TRBD2,TGTGCCAGCAGTTCGGGCGGGAGTGACACAGATACGCAGTATTTT,CASSSGGSDTDTQYF
TRBV7-9,few,TRBJ1-5,13,-,TGTGCCAGCAGCTGGGCCGGGGATCAGCCCCAGCATTTT,CASSWAGDQPQHF
TRBV15,few,TRBJ2-5,16,TRBD1,TGTGCCACCAGCAGAGATGGAGGACAGGGAGGAGAGACCCAGTACTTC,CATSRDGGQGGETQYF
TRBV5-4,few,TRBJ2-2,18,TRBD2,TGTGCCAGCAGCTTGGGTGGTAGCGGGGGGACGAACACCGGGGAGCTGTTTTTT,CASSLGGSGGTNTGELFF
TRBV5-1,-,TRBJ2-3,14,TRBD1,TGCGCCAGCAGTTATGGACAGGGGTGGGATACGCAGTATTTT,CASSYGQGWDTQYF
TRBV7-9,few,TRBJ1-1,14,-,TGTGCCAGCAGCTTTGGGGGGTCGGTCACTGAAGCTTTCTTT,CASSFGGSVTEAFF
TRBV7-8,few,TRBJ2-1,14,TRBD1,TGTGCCAGCAGCTTAGGGGACAGGGCAGGTGAGCAGTTCTTC,CASSLGDRAGEQFF
TRBV19,-,TRBJ2-5,13,-,TGTGCCAGTAGTCCACAGGGCGGGGAGACCCAGTACTTC,CASSPQGGETQYF
TRBV29-1,-,TRBJ2-7,13,-,TGCAGCGTAGCCCCGACAGGCGATTACGAGCAGTACTTC,CSVAPTGDYEQYF
TRBV29-1,few,TRBJ1-1,13,-,TGCAGCGCCGGAGGACAGACACTAACCCAAGCTTTCTTT,CSAGGQTLTQAFF
TRBV19,-,TRBJ2-6,14,-,TGTGCCAGTAGCCGGACTTCTGGGGCCAACGTCCTGACTTTC,CASSRTSGANVLTF
TRBV7-9,-,TRBJ2-1,15,TRBD2,TGTGCCAGCAGCCCAAGCGGGGTGAACTACAATGAGCAGTTCTTC,CASSPSGVNYNEQFF
TRBV30,-,TRBJ2-4,16,-,TGTGCCTGGAGTGTACGCCAACTCCATGCCAAAAACATTCAGTACTTC,CAWSVRQLHAKNIQYF
TRBV4-3,-,TRBJ2-1,17,TRBD2,TGCGCCAGCAGCCAAGGAGGGACTAGCGGGGGGTACAATGAGCAGTTCTTC,CASSQGGTSGGYNEQFF
TRBV7-3,few,TRBJ2-6,16,TRBD2,TGTGCCAGCAGCAAGAGCGGGAGGTTTGGGGCCAACGTCCTGACTTTC,CASSKSGRFGANVLTF
TRBV5-1,few,TRBJ2-7,15,TRBD1,TGCGCCAGCAGCGGGGGACAGGAGAGCTCCTACGAGCAGTACTTC,CASSGGQESSYEQYF
TRBV11-3,-,TRBJ2-2,13,-,TGTGCCAGCAGCTACAGGGCAACCGGGGAGCTGTTTTTT,CASSYRATGELFF
TRBV11-2,-,TRBJ2-7,12,TRBD2,TGTGCCAGCAGCCCCCCGGGGGGCGAGCAGTACTTC,CASSPPGGEQYF
TRBV11-2,few,TRBJ1-1,16,-,TGTGCCAGCAGCCCCTATCGTGGAGCGGTGTACACTGAAGCTTTCTTT,CASSPYRGAVYTEAFF
TRBV10-3,-,TRBJ2-1,11,-,TGTGCCTCTGAGGGTCATAATGAGCAGTTCTTC,CASEGHNEQFF
TRBV9,-,TRBJ1-5,13,-,TGTGCCAGCTCGGGACAACCGAATCAGCCCCAGCATTTT,CASSGQPNQPQHF
TRBV6-5,few,TRBJ2-7,14,-,TGTGCCAGCAGCCGAAACCGGGACACCTACGAGCAGTACTTC,CASSRNRDTYEQYF
TRBV27,-,TRBJ1-4,14,-,TGTGCCAGCAGTTTTCGTCCAACTAATGAAAAACTGTTTTTT,CASSFRPTNEKLFF
TRBV14,few,TRBJ2-5,18,-,TGTGCCAGCAGCCAAGGAACCGGTGCGGGGTGGTACGGAGAGACCCAGTACTTC,CASSQGTGAGWYGETQYF
TRBV27,-,TRBJ1-1,15,-,TGTGCCAGCAGCCAAAGGGGGTTCAATGGAGCTGAAGCTTTCTTT,CASSQRGFNGAEAFF
TRBV7-8,-,TRBJ2-3,14,-,TGTGCCAGCAGCAAGGACAGCTTTCCAGATACGCAGTATTTT,CASSKDSFPDTQYF
TRBV7-2,few,TRBJ2-2,16,TRBD1,TGTGCCAGCAGCTTGCGAGGGACAGTAGACACCGGGGAGCTGTTTTTT,CASSLRGTVDTGELFF
TRBV28,-,TRBJ2-3,13,-,TGTGCCAGCAGTTTGGGCGGCACAGATACGCAGTATTTT,CASSLGGTDTQYF